This T cell receptor beta chain appears in the sequencing data of a study of metastatic and nonmetastatic thyroid tumors. Notes on the study in general: Reported TCR beta diversity, measured in blood and tumor, was significantly higher for malignant thyroid tumors than for benign nodules.

Each patient came to thyroid surgery without any prior treatment (of any kind). This clone has ten or more counts. Its cognate antigen is unknown. Through MiXCR, TCRdb re-clonotyped the PCR reads. The data hold 45,000 or so clones, with about 4.2% observed a single time. Germline V gives CDR1 DFQATT, CDR2 SNEGSKA (reference sequence). The CDR3 length is 18 residues. Unmatched junction bases numbered 10, after V lost 5 bases and J lost 0 bases. The specimen was blood. The TCR comes from a female donor with papillary thyroid cancer or a benign thyroid nodule (not recorded which). Some clones in this sample may be carry-over from other donors' samples. The chain joins TRBV20-1 to TRBJ2-1; 13 bases are a match to TRBD2. The CDR3 nucleotides read TGCAGTGCTGAACCCCTACTAGCGGGAGGGCCCTCCTACAATGAGCAGTTCTTC. It is translated as CSAEPLLAGGPSYNEQFF.